This T cell receptor (beta chain) was sequenced during a study of blood T cell repertoires in COVID-19. Turning to the study itself: Italy, Spain and the United States were the sources of the convalescent and acute COVID-19 samples. The analysed material was cDNA or gDNA that came from T cells, B-cell-depleted T cells, or PBMCs.

In the source study's methods: Reference gene primer amplification gave estimated nucleated cell counts. Clones were sequenced by immunoSEQ multiplex PCR, and TCRdb holds only the in-frame ones, with some missing. The DNA was the basis for D and trimming; V, J and clone size are from that table. The sample yields more than 65,000 clones, about four fifths seen once. The CDR3 length is 14 residues. Germline lookup yields CDR1 LNHNV and CDR2 YYDKDF (reference sequence). V was pared by 6 bases and J by 10 bases, with 16 bases between. This sequence was found in a woman aged 55 to 70 with acute or convalescent COVID-19. The chain has TRBV15 and TRBJ1-6, with D possibly being TRBD1 (5 bases). The material sequenced was peripheral blood. The CDR3 loop is CATSLTTGDSPLHF. Written as DNA, the CDR3 is TGTGCCACCAGTCTTACCACAGGAGACTCACCCCTCCACTTT.